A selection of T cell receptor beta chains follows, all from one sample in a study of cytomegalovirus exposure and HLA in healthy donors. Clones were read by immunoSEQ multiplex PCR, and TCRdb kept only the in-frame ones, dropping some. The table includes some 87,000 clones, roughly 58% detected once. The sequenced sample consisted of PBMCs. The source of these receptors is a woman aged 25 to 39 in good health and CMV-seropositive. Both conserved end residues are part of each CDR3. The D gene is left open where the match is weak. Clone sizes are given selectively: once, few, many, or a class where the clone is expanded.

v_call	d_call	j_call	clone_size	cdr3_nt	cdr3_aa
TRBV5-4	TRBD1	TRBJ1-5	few	TGTGCCAGCAGCCTTCAGGGGGCAGGTCAGCCCCAGCATTTT	CASSLQGAGQPQHF
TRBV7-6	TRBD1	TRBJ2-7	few	TGTGCCAGCAGCTTAAGTGAGCAGGGGGCATACGAGCAGTACTTC	CASSLSEQGAYEQYF
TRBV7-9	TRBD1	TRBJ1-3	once	TGTGCCAGCAGCGCGGACAGGAGCTCTGGAAACACCATATATTTT	CASSADRSSGNTIYF
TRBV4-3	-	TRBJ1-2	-	TGCGCCAGCAGCCAAGAAGTCGCAGGAAATAACTATGGCTACACCTTC	CASSQEVAGNNYGYTF
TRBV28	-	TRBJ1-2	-	TGTGCCAGCAGGAAAGACAGGACGAGAGGCTACACCTTC	CASRKDRTRGYTF
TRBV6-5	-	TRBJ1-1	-	TGTGCCAGCAGTTCTGCAGGGGCTGAAGCTTTCTTT	CASSSAGAEAFF
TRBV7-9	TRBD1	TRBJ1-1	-	TGTGCCAGCAGCCCAGGGGACAGGCCTAACACTGAAGCTTTCTTT	CASSPGDRPNTEAFF
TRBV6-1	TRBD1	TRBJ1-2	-	TGTGCCAGCAGTGAGACGACAGGGATCTATGGCTACACCTTC	CASSETTGIYGYTF
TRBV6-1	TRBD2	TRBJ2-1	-	TGTGCCAGCAGTGAGGAGCGGGGGATGTACAATGAGCAGTTCTTC	CASSEERGMYNEQFF
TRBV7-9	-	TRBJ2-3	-	TGTGCCAGCAGCTTAGGGTCGGGGGTAGGAGATACGCAGTATTTT	CASSLGSGVGDTQYF
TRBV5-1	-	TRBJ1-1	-	TGCGCCAGCAGCTTGACTTTATTGGGAGGGCCTGAAGCTTTCTTT	CASSLTLLGGPEAFF
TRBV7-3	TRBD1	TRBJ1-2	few	TGTGCCAGCAGCTTAATTCCCTTGGGATTGGGACAGGGGTTCAACTATGGCTACACCTTC	CASSLIPLGLGQGFNYGYTF
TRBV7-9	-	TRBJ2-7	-	TGTGCCAGCAGCTTACCAGCGGCAATCGCCGAGCAGTACTTC	CASSLPAAIAEQYF
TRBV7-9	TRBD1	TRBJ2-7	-	TGTGCCAGCAGCTTATTAGGTGCAGGGGGTGGCGAGCAGTACTTC	CASSLLGAGGGEQYF
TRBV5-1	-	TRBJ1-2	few	TGCGCCAGCAGCTTGGAGGGGGAGGGCTACACCTTC	CASSLEGEGYTF
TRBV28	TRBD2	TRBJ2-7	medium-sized	TGTGCCAGCAGCCTAACTAGCGGGGACTACGAGCAGTACTTC	CASSLTSGDYEQYF
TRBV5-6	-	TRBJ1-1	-	TGTGCCAGCAGCTTGAGAATGAGGGGGTTGACGAACACTGAAGCTTTCTTT	CASSLRMRGLTNTEAFF
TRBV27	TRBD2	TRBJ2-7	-	TGTGCCAGCAGCCTTGGGGAGGGATCCTACGAGCAGTACTTC	CASSLGEGSYEQYF
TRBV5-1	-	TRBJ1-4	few	TGCGCCAGCAGCCCCCTCCCACAGGGTTCTAATGAAAAACTGTTTTTT	CASSPLPQGSNEKLFF
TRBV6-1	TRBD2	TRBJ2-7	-	TGTGCCAGCAGTGAGCTAGCGGGGGGGCCCTACGAGCAGTACTTC	CASSELAGGPYEQYF
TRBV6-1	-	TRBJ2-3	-	TGTGCCAGCAGTGAAGGTGGGGGGGCAACAGATACGCAGTATTTT	CASSEGGGATDTQYF
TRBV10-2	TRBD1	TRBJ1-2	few	TGCGCCAGCAGTGAGTTCGAACAGGGGGCGGAAGGCTACCCCTTC	CASSEFEQGAEGYPF
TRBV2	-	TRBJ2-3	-	TGTGCCAGTCAGCGGACTGTAACGCAGTATTTT	CASQRTVTQYF
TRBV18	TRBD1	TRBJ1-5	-	TGTGCCAGCTCAGCTACAGGGGATCAGCCCCAGCATTTT	CASSATGDQPQHF
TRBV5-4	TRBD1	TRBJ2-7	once	TGTGCCAGCAGCTCAAGGACAGGCTCCTACGAGCAGTACTTC	CASSSRTGSYEQYF
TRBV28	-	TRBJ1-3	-	TGTGCCAGCAGTTTCTTGGGAAACACCATATATTTT	CASSFLGNTIYF